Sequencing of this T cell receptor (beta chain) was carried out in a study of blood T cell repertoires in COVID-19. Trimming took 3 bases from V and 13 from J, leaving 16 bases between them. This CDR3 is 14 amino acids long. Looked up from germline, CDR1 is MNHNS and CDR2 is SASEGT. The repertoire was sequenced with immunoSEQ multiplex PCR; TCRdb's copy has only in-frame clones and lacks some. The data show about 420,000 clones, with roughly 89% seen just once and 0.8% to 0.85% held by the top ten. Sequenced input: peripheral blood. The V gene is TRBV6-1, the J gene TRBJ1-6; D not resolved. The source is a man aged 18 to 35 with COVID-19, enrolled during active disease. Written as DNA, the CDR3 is TGTGCCAGCAGTGATAACACTGAGGGTCTGCCCCTCCACTTT. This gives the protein CASSDNTEGLPLHF.